Here is one T cell receptor (beta chain) with its context. This specimen comes from a study of cytotoxic CD8 clonotypes in ibrutinib-treated CLL. Assay used: immunoSEQ multiplex PCR; TCRdb lists only in-frame clones, some missing. The sample shows some 50,000 clones, more than 55% of them seen only once. Material: PBMCs, obtained after 24 months of ibrutinib treatment. The TCR was taken from a human donor with chronic lymphocytic leukemia.

CDR3: CASSSWTGVGQPQHF. CDR3 coding DNA: TGCGCCAGCTCTTCTTGGACAGGGGTCGGTCAGCCCCAGCATTTT. The chain couples TRBV4-1 to TRBJ1-5; 9 bases map to TRBD1. The CDR3 has 15 residues. The germline V gene has CDR1 MGHRA and CDR2 YSYEKL. J lost 6 bases, V lost 8 bases, and 11 bases had no gene match.